This T cell receptor (beta chain) was sequenced during a study of vaccination and CD4 T cells after COVID-19. Whole-study context: Everyone enrolled got two doses of BNT162b2 or mRNA-1273 vaccine.

As to treatment: approximately 11-day PBMC culture with coronavirus spike peptide pools or control peptides (ViraFEST assay). V was clipped by 1 base and J by 5 bases; unmatched bases: 5. Germline values: CDR1 MNHEY, CDR2 SMNVEV (reference sequence). The CDR3 loop spans 16 amino acids. With respect to this clonotype: Its specificity is unknown.

Sequenced with the Oncomine TCR Beta short-read assay was DNA taken from cultured CD4+ T cells. TCRdb independently ran MiXCR on the PCR reads; one entry per CDR3 protein. The table shows over 10,000 distinct CDR3 sequences, with 79% occurring only once. Sequencing input: CD4+ T cells from blood, cultured in vitro. This TCR was recovered from a human donor who had recovered from COVID-19. The V call is TRBV27, the J call TRBJ1-6; 7 nucleotides match TRBD1. The CDR3 here is CASSLWVRGNNSPLHF. The DNA for the CDR3 is TGTGCCAGCAGTTTATGGGTCAGGGGGAATAATTCACCCCTCCACTTT.